This TCR beta chain was sequenced for a study of Ad26.COV2.S vaccination and SARS-CoV-2 variants. Study context: Enrollment placed the donor in the COV1001 Ad26.COV2.S trial arm.

Libraries were prepared by immunoSEQ multiplex PCR; TCRdb keeps only in-frame clonotypes and omits some of them. The data show 400,000 to 500,000 clones, 89% seen once. The treatment is: some 20 received Ad26.COV2.S at low or high dose, single or two shots; roughly five received placebo; per-sample allocation not given. Day 63 after the first vaccine or placebo injection was the time point for sampling. Trimming cost V 5 bases and J 9 bases, with 17 bases left between them. Germline-derived CDR1 and CDR2 are LGHDT and YNNKEL (reference sequence). CDR3 length: 15 amino acids. This clone was counted between two and nine times.

The V gene is TRBV3-1 (or the pseudogene TRBV3-2), the J gene TRBJ1-6, with TRBD1 as a possible D gene (6 bases). The material was peripheral blood, obtained in a trial of Ad26.COV2.S vaccine versus placebo. This sequence was found in a person between 18 and 65 years old who received the Ad26.COV2.S COVID-19 vaccine or a placebo. The CDR3 loop reads CASSVNRDPSSPLHF. The CDR3 nucleotides read TGTGCCAGCAGCGTGAACAGGGACCCCAGTTCACCCCTCCACTTT.